Listed below are T cell receptor beta chains from one sample, sequenced in a study of metastatic and nonmetastatic thyroid tumors. Through MiXCR, TCRdb re-clonotyped the PCR reads. The data show roughly 15,000 clones, 25% to 35% seen once. The sequenced sample consisted of tumor tissue. Receptor source: a male donor with papillary thyroid cancer or a benign thyroid nodule (not recorded which). Some clones in this sample may be carry-over from other donors' samples. Each CDR3 is given with its conserved first and last residue. Fields, in order: V gene, J gene, D gene, clone size, CDR3 protein, CDR3 DNA. A D gene is named only where the DNA matches it firmly. The listing skips clone size in some rows; elsewhere it reads once, few, many or a size class.

V gene: TRBV5-7; J gene: TRBJ2-7; D gene: NA; clone size: NA; CDR3 protein: CASSFKDTVSYEQYF; CDR3 DNA: TGTGCCAGCAGCTTCAAGGACACCGTCTCCTACGAGCAGTACTTC
V gene: TRBV19; J gene: TRBJ2-7; D gene: TRBD1; clone size: NA; CDR3 protein: CASSSFPGTGDSYEQYF; CDR3 DNA: TGTGCCAGTAGTTCCTTCCCTGGGACAGGTGACTCCTACGAGCAGTACTTC
V gene: TRBV18; J gene: TRBJ2-5; D gene: TRBD1; clone size: NA; CDR3 protein: CASSPTGSETQYF; CDR3 DNA: TGTGCCAGCTCACCGACAGGGAGCGAGACCCAGTACTTC
V gene: TRBV20-1; J gene: TRBJ2-7; D gene: TRBD1; clone size: NA; CDR3 protein: CSADPGTGHLDEQYF; CDR3 DNA: TGCAGTGCGGATCCCGGGACAGGACACCTTGACGAGCAGTACTTC
V gene: TRBV28; J gene: TRBJ1-2; D gene: NA; clone size: few; CDR3 protein: CASSQRGTDLYGYTF; CDR3 DNA: TGTGCCAGCAGTCAAAGAGGGACGGACCTTTATGGCTACACCTTC
V gene: TRBV11-2; J gene: TRBJ2-7; D gene: NA; clone size: NA; CDR3 protein: CASSPGVSGYEQYF; CDR3 DNA: TGTGCCAGCAGCCCGGGGGTCTCAGGCTACGAGCAGTACTTC
V gene: TRBV5-1; J gene: TRBJ2-2; D gene: NA; clone size: once; CDR3 protein: CASSLTINTGELFF; CDR3 DNA: TGCGCCAGCAGCCTGACTATTAACACCGGGGAGCTGTTTTTT
V gene: TRBV7-9; J gene: TRBJ2-3; D gene: TRBD2; clone size: many; CDR3 protein: CASSLLAGVGDTQYF; CDR3 DNA: TGTGCCAGCAGCTTACTGGCGGGAGTGGGAGATACGCAGTATTTT
V gene: TRBV12-3/TRBV12-4; J gene: TRBJ2-2; D gene: TRBD2; clone size: NA; CDR3 protein: CASSFGSGRARLGTGELFF; CDR3 DNA: TGTGCCAGCAGTTTTGGGAGCGGGAGGGCTCGACTCGGAACCGGGGAGCTGTTTTTT
V gene: TRBV11-2; J gene: TRBJ2-2; D gene: NA; clone size: NA; CDR3 protein: CASSVVTGLANTGELFF; CDR3 DNA: TGTGCCAGCAGCGTAGTGACAGGCCTCGCGAACACCGGGGAGCTGTTTTTT
V gene: TRBV2; J gene: TRBJ2-7; D gene: NA; clone size: many; CDR3 protein: CASASQGYEQYF; CDR3 DNA: TGTGCCAGCGCCTCCCAGGGGTACGAGCAGTACTTC
V gene: TRBV5-5; J gene: TRBJ2-2; D gene: NA; clone size: NA; CDR3 protein: CASSLAVVNTGELFF; CDR3 DNA: TGTGCCAGCAGCTTGGCGGTCGTCAACACCGGGGAGCTGTTTTTT
V gene: TRBV11-2; J gene: TRBJ2-7; D gene: NA; clone size: few; CDR3 protein: CASSLDRGGVSSYEQYF; CDR3 DNA: TGTGCCAGCAGCTTAGATCGGGGCGGGGTAAGCTCCTACGAGCAGTACTTC
V gene: TRBV27; J gene: TRBJ2-6; D gene: NA; clone size: medium-sized; CDR3 protein: CASSLEGAGANVLTF; CDR3 DNA: TGTGCCAGCAGTTTAGAGGGTGCTGGGGCCAACGTCCTGACTTTC
V gene: TRBV30; J gene: TRBJ2-4; D gene: TRBD1; clone size: many; CDR3 protein: CAWDRGNIQYF; CDR3 DNA: TGTGCCTGGGACAGGGGGAACATTCAGTACTTC
V gene: TRBV20-1; J gene: TRBJ2-3; D gene: TRBD2; clone size: medium-sized; CDR3 protein: CSARGAGVITTDTQYF; CDR3 DNA: TGCAGTGCTAGGGGCGCGGGAGTGATAACCACAGATACGCAGTATTTT